The present entry profiles one TCR beta chain with its context. The sample originates from a study of tumor and adjacent non-tumor tissue in lung cancer. The CDR3 extends over 14 amino acids. Between the trimmed V and J ends, which lost 6 bases and 6 bases, there was a span of 17 bases. CDR1 and CDR2 (germline): SGHAT, FQNNGV. The template was RNA from unsorted bulk tissue. Distant lung tissue was collected more than 3 cm away from the tumor edge. Three rounds of nested PCR, following a modified ARM-PCR protocol, produced the TCRbeta library. One entry per CDR3 protein, called by TCRdb with MiXCR from the multiplex PCR reads. The sample shows some 97,000 distinct CDR3 sequences, 65% of them seen only once.

V gene TRBV11-2 combines with J gene TRBJ1-1; the D gene is possibly TRBD1 (6 bases). The material sequenced was distant non-tumor lung tissue. The TCR comes from a man under 40 with non-small cell lung cancer. The CDR3 DNA reads as TGTGCCAGCAGTCCGGGGGGCGCGAGCGCTGAAGCTTTCTTT. This sequence encodes CASSPGGASAEAFF.